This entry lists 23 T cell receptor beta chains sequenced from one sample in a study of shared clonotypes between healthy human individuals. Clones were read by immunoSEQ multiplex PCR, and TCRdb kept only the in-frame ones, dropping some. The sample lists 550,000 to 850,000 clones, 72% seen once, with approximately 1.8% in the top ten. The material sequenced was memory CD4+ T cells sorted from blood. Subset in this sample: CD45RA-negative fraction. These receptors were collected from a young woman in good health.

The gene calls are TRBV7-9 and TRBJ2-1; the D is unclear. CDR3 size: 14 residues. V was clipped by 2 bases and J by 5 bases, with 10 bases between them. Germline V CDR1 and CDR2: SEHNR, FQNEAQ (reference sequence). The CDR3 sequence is CASSLYRNNNEQFF. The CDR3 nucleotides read TGTGCCAGCAGCTTATACAGAAACAACAATGAGCAGTTCTTC.

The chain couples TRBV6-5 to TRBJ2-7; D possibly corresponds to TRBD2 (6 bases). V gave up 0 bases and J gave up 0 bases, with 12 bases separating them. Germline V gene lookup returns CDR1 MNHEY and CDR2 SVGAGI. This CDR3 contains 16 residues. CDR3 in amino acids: CASSYSSRGNSYEQYF. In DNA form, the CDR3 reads TGTGCCAGCAGTTACTCGAGCCGGGGGAACTCCTACGAGCAGTACTTC.

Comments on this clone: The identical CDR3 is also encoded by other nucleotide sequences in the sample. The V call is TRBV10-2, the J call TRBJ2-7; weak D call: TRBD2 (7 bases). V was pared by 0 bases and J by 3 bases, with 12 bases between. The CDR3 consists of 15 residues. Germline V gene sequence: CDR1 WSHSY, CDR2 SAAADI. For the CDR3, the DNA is TGCGCCAGCAGTGAGTCAGGGGGGAGGGGCTACGAGCAGTACTTC. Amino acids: CASSESGGRGYEQYF.

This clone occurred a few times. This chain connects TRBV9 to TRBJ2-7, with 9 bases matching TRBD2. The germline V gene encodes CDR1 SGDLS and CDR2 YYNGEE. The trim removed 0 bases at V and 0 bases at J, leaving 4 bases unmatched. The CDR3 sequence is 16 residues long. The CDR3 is CASSVDGSGSSYEQYF. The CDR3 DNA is TGTGCCAGCAGCGTAGATGGTAGCGGGAGCTCCTACGAGCAGTACTTC.

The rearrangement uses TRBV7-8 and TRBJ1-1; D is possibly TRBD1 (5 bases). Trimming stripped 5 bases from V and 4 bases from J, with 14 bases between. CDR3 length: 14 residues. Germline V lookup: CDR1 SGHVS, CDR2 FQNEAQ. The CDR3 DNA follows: TGTGCCAGCAGCGGCAGGGTCATGGGCACTGAAGCTTTCTTT. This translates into CASSGRVMGTEAFF.

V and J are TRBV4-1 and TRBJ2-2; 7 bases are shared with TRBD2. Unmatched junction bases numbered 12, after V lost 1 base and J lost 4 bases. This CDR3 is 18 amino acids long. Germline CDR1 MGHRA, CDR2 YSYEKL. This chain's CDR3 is CASSQGDGRLVRTGELFF. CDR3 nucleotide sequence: TGCGCCAGCAGCCAAGGTGACGGGAGGTTAGTCCGCACCGGGGAGCTGTTTTTT.

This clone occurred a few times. CDR3 DNA: TGTGCCAGCAGCAGAAGCGGGGCCTGGAACGAGCAGTACTTC. Protein: CASSRSGAWNEQYF. V usage is TRBV7-9 and J usage is TRBJ2-7; 7 nucleotides line up with TRBD2. The length of the CDR3 is 14 residues. Per germline, CDR1 SEHNR and CDR2 FQNEAQ (reference sequence). Unmatched junction bases numbered 9, after V lost 5 bases and J lost 5 bases. Drawing the rest from reference TRBV7-9 and TRBJ2-7, the complete variable domain is DTGVSQNPRHKITKRGQNVTFRCDPISEHNRLYWYRQTLGQGPEFLTYFQNEAQLEKSRLLSDRFSAERPKGSFSTLEIQRTEQGDSAMYLCASSRSGAWNEQYFGPGTRLTVT.

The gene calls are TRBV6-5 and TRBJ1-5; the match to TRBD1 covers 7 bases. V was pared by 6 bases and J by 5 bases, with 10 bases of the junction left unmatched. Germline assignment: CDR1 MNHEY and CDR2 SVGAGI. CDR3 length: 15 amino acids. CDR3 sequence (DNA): TGTGCCAGCAGAGAGGGACAGACTTTTTATCAGCCCCAGCATTTT. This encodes CASREGQTFYQPQHF.

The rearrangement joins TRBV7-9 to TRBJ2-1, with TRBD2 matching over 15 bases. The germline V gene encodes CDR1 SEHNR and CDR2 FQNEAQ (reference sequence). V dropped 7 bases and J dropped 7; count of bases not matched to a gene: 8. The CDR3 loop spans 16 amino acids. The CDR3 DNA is TGTGCCAGCAATTCCCGGACTAGCGGGAGGGGGAATGAGCAGTTCTTC. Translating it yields CASNSRTSGRGNEQFF.

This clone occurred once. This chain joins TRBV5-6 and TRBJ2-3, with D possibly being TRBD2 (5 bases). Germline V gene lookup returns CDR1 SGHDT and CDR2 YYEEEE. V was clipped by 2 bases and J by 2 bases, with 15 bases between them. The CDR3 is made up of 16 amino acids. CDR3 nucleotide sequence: TGTGCCAGCAGCTTTTGGAGCGGAACGTACACAGATACGCAGTATTTT. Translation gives CASSFWSGTYTDTQYF.

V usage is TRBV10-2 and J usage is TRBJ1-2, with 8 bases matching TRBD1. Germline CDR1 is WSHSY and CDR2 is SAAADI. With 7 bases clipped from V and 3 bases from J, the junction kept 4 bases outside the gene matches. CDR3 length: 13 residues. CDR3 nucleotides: TGCGCCAGCACAGGGGGCTCGTACTATGGCTACACCTTC. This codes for CASTGGSYYGYTF.

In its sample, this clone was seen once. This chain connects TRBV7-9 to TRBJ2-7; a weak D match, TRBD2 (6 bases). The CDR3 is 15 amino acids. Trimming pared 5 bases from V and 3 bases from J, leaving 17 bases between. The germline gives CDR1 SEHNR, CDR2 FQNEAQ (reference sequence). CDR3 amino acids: CASSGTGFQGYEQYF. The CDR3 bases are TGTGCCAGCAGCGGGACTGGTTTTCAGGGCTACGAGCAGTACTTC.

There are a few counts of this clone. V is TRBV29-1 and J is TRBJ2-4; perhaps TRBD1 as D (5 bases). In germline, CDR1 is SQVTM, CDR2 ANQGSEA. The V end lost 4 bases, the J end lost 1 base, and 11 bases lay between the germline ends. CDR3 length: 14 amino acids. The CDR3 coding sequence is TGCAGCGTTGTACTGGCAGGGGCCAAAAACATTCAGTACTTC. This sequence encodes CSVVLAGAKNIQYF.

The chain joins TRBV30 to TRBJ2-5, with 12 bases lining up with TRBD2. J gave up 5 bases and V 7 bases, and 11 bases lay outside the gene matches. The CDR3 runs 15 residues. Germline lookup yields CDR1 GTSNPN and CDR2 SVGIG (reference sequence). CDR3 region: CALTSGRALGETQYF. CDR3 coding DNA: TGTGCCTTGACTAGCGGGAGAGCTCTGGGGGAGACCCAGTACTTC.

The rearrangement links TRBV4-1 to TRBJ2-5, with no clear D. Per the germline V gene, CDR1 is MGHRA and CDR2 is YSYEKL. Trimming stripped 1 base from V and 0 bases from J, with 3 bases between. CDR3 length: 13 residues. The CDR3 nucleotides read TGCGCCAGCAGCCAAGGCGACCAAGAGACCCAGTACTTC. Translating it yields CASSQGDQETQYF.

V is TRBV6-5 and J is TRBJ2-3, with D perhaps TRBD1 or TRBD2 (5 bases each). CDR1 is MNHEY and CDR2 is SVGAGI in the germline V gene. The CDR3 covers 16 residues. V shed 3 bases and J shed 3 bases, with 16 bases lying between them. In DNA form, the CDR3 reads TGTGCCAGCAGTTATGGTACTTTGGGACGGACAGATACGCAGTATTTT. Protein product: CASSYGTLGRTDTQYF.

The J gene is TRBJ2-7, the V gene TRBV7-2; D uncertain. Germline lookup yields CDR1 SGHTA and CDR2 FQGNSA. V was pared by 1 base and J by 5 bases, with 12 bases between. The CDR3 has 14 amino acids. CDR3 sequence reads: CASSLEPLGHEQYF. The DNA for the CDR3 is TGTGCCAGCAGCTTAGAACCGTTGGGCCACGAGCAGTACTTC.

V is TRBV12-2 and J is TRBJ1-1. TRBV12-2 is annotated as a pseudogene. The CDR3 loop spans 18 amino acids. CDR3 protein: CASRLGAAELYLNTEAFF. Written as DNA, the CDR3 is TGTGCAAGTCGCTTAGGGGCGGCAGAGCTTTATTTGAACACTGAAGCTTTCTTT.

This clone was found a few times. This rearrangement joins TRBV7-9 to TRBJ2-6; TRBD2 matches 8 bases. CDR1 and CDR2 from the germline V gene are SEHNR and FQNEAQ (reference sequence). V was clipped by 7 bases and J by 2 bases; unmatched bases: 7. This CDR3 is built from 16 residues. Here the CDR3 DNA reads TGTGCCAGCATGGGACTAGTCCGGGCTGGGGCCAACGTCCTGACTTTC. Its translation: CASMGLVRAGANVLTF.

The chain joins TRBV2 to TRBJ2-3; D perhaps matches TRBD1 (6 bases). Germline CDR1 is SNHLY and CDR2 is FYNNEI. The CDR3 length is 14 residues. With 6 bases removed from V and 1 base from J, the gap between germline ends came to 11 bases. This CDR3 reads CASSRDTGTDTQYF. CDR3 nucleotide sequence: TGTGCCAGCAGCAGGGACACCGGCACAGATACGCAGTATTTT.

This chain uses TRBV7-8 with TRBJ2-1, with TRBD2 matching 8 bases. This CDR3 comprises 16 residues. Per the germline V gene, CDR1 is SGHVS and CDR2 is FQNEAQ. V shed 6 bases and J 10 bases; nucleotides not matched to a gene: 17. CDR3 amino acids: CASSSDSGKTASEQFF. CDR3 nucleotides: TGTGCCAGCAGTTCAGATAGCGGGAAAACCGCCTCCGAGCAGTTCTTC.

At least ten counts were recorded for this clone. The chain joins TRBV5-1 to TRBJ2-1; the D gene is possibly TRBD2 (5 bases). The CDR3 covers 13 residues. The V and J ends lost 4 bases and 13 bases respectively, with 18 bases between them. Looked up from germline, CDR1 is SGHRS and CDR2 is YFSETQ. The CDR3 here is CASSIELGSEQFF. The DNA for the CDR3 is TGCGCCAGCAGCATAGAACTAGGGTCGGAACAGTTCTTC.

For the CDR3, the DNA is TGTGCCAGCAGCTCTCAGGGGGCCGTGGGGGAAAAACTGTTTTTT. Amino acid sequence: CASSSQGAVGEKLFF. The chain employs TRBV5-4 and TRBJ1-4, with 8 bases fitting TRBD1. The CDR3 totals 15 residues. Trimming at V came to 3 bases and at J to 8 bases, leaving 9 bases not matched to a gene. CDR1 is SGHNT, CDR2 YYREEE, per germline (reference sequence).